This entry concerns a single TCR beta chain. Its antigen is as yet unknown. These data are taken from a study of monozygotic twins with inflammatory bowel disease. Regarding the study as a whole: Researchers were unable to tell different T cell subtypes apart. Healthy co-twins, by inverse Simpson, had higher TCRbeta diversity than their siblings with IBD. For IBD, no single strong associated signal or clonotype was supported.

Through template switching, UMIs that included a 6-nucleotide sample barcode were added. TCRdb re-called the 5' RACE reads and gives one entry per CDR3 protein, without DNA. The sample has 420,000 or so distinct CDR3 sequences. CDR3 size: 15 residues. The germline V gene has CDR1 SQVTM and CDR2 ANQGSEA. Sequenced: blood. The receptor was derived from a human donor with ulcerative colitis or Crohn's disease, or a healthy co-twin of an affected twin (not recorded which). The chain combines TRBV29-1 with TRBJ1-2. CDR3 sequence reads: CSVEGRALGDYGYTF.